These T cell receptor beta chains were read from a single sample in a study of T-cell reconstitution after alpha-beta-depleted transplantation in children. Via MiXCR, TCRdb re-called the PCR reads, giving one row per CDR3 protein. The sample shows 140,000 to 150,000 distinct CDR3 sequences, 8.5% to 10% of them seen only once. The specimen comprised PBMCs, mostly from graft donor cells, sampled 180 days after TCRalphabeta/CD19-depleted stem cell transplant. These receptor sequences come from a female patient aged 2-10 years who had a stem cell transplant for congenital amegakaryocytic thrombocytopenia, so the T cells may come from the graft donor. Both conserved end residues are part of each CDR3. Fields, in order: D gene, V gene, J gene, clone size, CDR3 protein, CDR3 DNA. D genes are given only for firm matches. Only part of the rows carry a size: once, few, many, or a class if the clone is expanded.

.	TRBV11-3	TRBJ2-1	.	CASSFSPANGLDEQFF	TGTGCCAGCAGCTTTAGCCCAGCCAACGGGCTTGATGAGCAGTTCTTC
TRBD2	TRBV15	TRBJ2-2	many	CATSRDWYKGSGRGAGELFF	TGTGCCACCAGCAGAGATTGGTATAAGGGAAGCGGGAGGGGCGCCGGGGAGCTGTTTTTT
.	TRBV12-3/TRBV12-4	TRBJ2-5	many	CASSPKAPIEETQYF	TGTGCCAGCAGCCCTAAAGCCCCAATAGAAGAGACCCAGTACTTC
.	TRBV19	TRBJ1-2	.	CASRQDWVRQNYGYTF	TGTGCCAGTAGGCAGGATTGGGTACGGCAGAACTATGGCTACACCTTC
.	TRBV5-1	TRBJ2-7	many	CASSLNAVKGYEQYF	TGCGCCAGCAGCTTAAACGCGGTGAAGGGCTACGAGCAGTACTTC
TRBD1	TRBV29-1	TRBJ2-1	many	CSPSPDRGLYNEQFF	TGCAGCCCATCCCCCGACAGGGGATTATACAATGAGCAGTTCTTC
.	TRBV7-9	TRBJ1-1	few	CASSSSPTGLAFF	TGTGCCAGCAGCTCGTCCCCAACAGGTCTCGCTTTCTTT
TRBD2	TRBV5-1	TRBJ2-1	many	CASSLGGSASGSRYEQFF	TGCGCCAGCAGCTTAGGGGGTTCTGCTAGCGGGAGTAGGTATGAGCAGTTCTTC
TRBD2	TRBV4-3	TRBJ2-5	.	CASSRTSGSMETQYF	TGCGCCAGCAGCCGCACTAGCGGGAGTATGGAGACCCAGTACTTC
.	TRBV20-1	TRBJ2-1	few	CSARGTNPYNEQFF	TGCAGTGCTAGAGGCACTAACCCATACAATGAGCAGTTCTTC
TRBD2	TRBV28	TRBJ2-3	many	CASRGTSGSTDTQYF	TGTGCCAGCAGGGGGACTAGCGGGAGCACAGATACGCAGTATTTT
.	TRBV5-1	TRBJ2-1	.	CASSPIMGGHNEQFF	TGCGCCAGCAGCCCTATCATGGGTGGACACAATGAGCAGTTCTTC
.	TRBV3-1	TRBJ2-1	few	CASSQGATAAGNEQFF	TGTGCCAGCAGCCAAGGGGCAACTGCCGCGGGCAATGAGCAGTTCTTC
TRBD1	TRBV20-1	TRBJ1-5	many	CSARDGWRGQDQPQHF	TGCAGTGCTAGAGATGGGTGGAGGGGGCAGGATCAGCCCCAGCATTTT
.	TRBV5-1	TRBJ2-2	.	CASSPQGLEVLLGRNTGELFF	TGCGCCAGCAGCCCGCAGGGACTTGAGGTTCTTCTGGGTCGAAACACCGGGGAGCTGTTTTTT
.	TRBV20-1	TRBJ1-2	.	CSARDGGLGYTF	TGCAGTGCTAGAGATGGTGGCCTTGGCTACACCTTC
.	TRBV20-1	TRBJ1-2	few	CSAPPGGDTNKGYGYTF	TGCAGTGCCCCCCCCGGGGGAGACACAAATAAAGGCTATGGCTACACCTTC
.	TRBV20-1	TRBJ2-3	many	CSAEAPFATDTQYF	TGCAGTGCTGAAGCTCCGTTTGCCACAGATACGCAGTATTTT
.	TRBV20-1	TRBJ1-3	many	CSARDPGNTIYF	TGCAGTGCTAGAGATCCTGGAAACACCATATATTTT
.	TRBV20-1	TRBJ2-1	many	CSASRGHNEQFF	TGCAGTGCTAGCAGGGGTCACAATGAGCAGTTCTTC
TRBD1	TRBV7-9	TRBJ2-5	few	CASSPLQGSAKETQYF	TGTGCCAGCAGCCCATTACAGGGGTCGGCCAAGGAGACCCAGTACTTC
TRBD2	TRBV15	TRBJ2-1	many	CATSPGTSRNEQFF	TGTGCCACCAGCCCCGGGACTAGCAGGAATGAGCAGTTCTTC
.	TRBV7-9	TRBJ2-5	.	CASSLSLSQETQYF	TGTGCCAGCAGCTTAAGCCTATCCCAAGAGACCCAGTACTTC
.	TRBV5-1	TRBJ2-2	many	CASSWMGNTGELFF	TGCGCCAGCAGTTGGATGGGGAACACCGGGGAGCTGTTTTTT
.	TRBV11-2	TRBJ2-1	.	CASSLAPEQFF	TGTGCCAGCAGCTTAGCACCTGAGCAGTTCTTC
TRBD1	TRBV30	TRBJ2-2	.	CAWGGQGNTGELFF	TGTGCCTGGGGGGGACAGGGGAACACCGGGGAGCTGTTTTTT
TRBD1	TRBV29-1	TRBJ2-1	.	CSVDGQGARYEQFF	TGCAGCGTTGATGGGCAGGGGGCGCGGTATGAGCAGTTCTTC
TRBD2	TRBV20-1	TRBJ2-1	.	CSATHQISGRVGEQFF	TGCAGTGCGACGCACCAAATAAGCGGGAGGGTAGGTGAGCAGTTCTTC
TRBD1	TRBV18	TRBJ2-2	few	CASSGQGSVINTGELFF	TGTGCCAGCTCAGGACAGGGGAGCGTAATAAACACCGGGGAGCTGTTTTTT
TRBD2	TRBV5-1	TRBJ2-3	.	CASRVSGTSGIMVRTDTQYF	TGCGCCAGCAGGGTCTCCGGGACTAGCGGGATAATGGTCCGGACAGATACGCAGTATTTT
.	TRBV7-9	TRBJ1-2	.	CASSLASVGANGYTF	TGTGCCAGCAGCTTAGCTTCGGTGGGGGCGAATGGCTACACCTTC
.	TRBV6-1	TRBJ1-3	.	CASSAPGLRGTIYF	TGTGCCAGCAGTGCTCCGGGTCTCCGGGGGACCATATATTTT
TRBD1	TRBV30	TRBJ2-7	few	CAWSRDRGFYEQYF	TGTGCCTGGAGCCGGGACAGGGGGTTCTACGAGCAGTACTTC
TRBD1	TRBV5-1	TRBJ2-5	many	CASSSGRQGPQETQYF	TGCGCCAGCAGCTCGGGACGACAGGGACCCCAAGAGACCCAGTACTTC
TRBD2	TRBV28	TRBJ2-7	many	CASSLVGTSGSYEQYF	TGTGCCAGCAGTTTAGTCGGGACTAGCGGATCGTACGAGCAGTACTTC
TRBD2	TRBV28	TRBJ2-3	.	CASSLRAGGRPIDTQYF	TGTGCCAGCAGTTTACGAGCGGGAGGACGTCCCATAGATACGCAGTATTTT
.	TRBV12-3/TRBV12-4	TRBJ2-5	many	CASRYGPTWETQYF	TGTGCCAGCAGATATGGACCCACGTGGGAGACCCAGTACTTC
.	TRBV5-6	TRBJ1-1	few	CASSPMGETEAFF	TGTGCCAGCAGCCCTATGGGTGAGACTGAAGCTTTCTTT
.	TRBV6-2/TRBV6-3	TRBJ2-5	many	CASSYRIQGETQYF	TGTGCCAGCAGTTACCGGATTCAGGGGGAGACCCAGTACTTC
TRBD1	TRBV20-1	TRBJ1-1	many	CSARDRGGLNTEAFF	TGCAGTGCTCGGGACAGGGGGGGCTTGAACACTGAAGCTTTCTTT
TRBD1	TRBV20-1	TRBJ2-7	many	CSARVGNRGYEQYF	TGCAGTGCTAGAGTTGGGAACAGGGGCTACGAGCAGTACTTC
TRBD2	TRBV19	TRBJ2-5	few	CASSPGRTSIFWEETQYF	TGTGCCAGTTCTCCGGGGAGGACTAGCATATTCTGGGAAGAGACCCAGTACTTC
TRBD2	TRBV15	TRBJ2-3	many	CATSSGTITDTQYF	TGTGCCACCAGCAGCGGGACTATCACAGATACGCAGTATTTT